This T cell receptor beta chain was identified in a study of Ad26.COV2.S vaccination and SARS-CoV-2 variants. About the research overall: Donor was in the COV1001 Ad26.COV2.S trial arm. Intramuscularly, Ad26.COV2.S was given either once or twice, 56 days apart.

Notes on the study in general: The TCR breadth and depth analyses may have produced an underestimate of total T cell responses. Compared with placebo recipients, vaccine recipients had higher spike-specific TCR breadth.

Regarding this clone: Its antigen is undetermined.

Trimming took 4 bases from V and 4 from J; bases not matched to a gene: 2. The CDR3 sequence is 13 residues long. Germline V gene data show CDR1 as SGHRS and CDR2 as YFSETQ. The treatment: some 20 received Ad26.COV2.S at low or high dose, single or two shots; roughly five received placebo; per-sample allocation not given. Specimen acquisition occurred on day 63 following the initial vaccine or placebo injection. Profiling relied on immunoSEQ multiplex PCR, and the TCRdb table lists in-frame clones only, not all of them. Here the sample spans around 340,000 clones, roughly 90% being singletons. The chain joins TRBV5-1 to TRBJ1-2; 9 bases are a match to TRBD1. The TCR was taken from a person between 18 and 60 years old who received the Ad26.COV2.S COVID-19 vaccine or a placebo. This material consisted of peripheral blood, taken in a trial of Ad26.COV2.S vaccine versus placebo. This CDR3 is CASSPTGGYGYTF. Written as DNA, the CDR3 is TGCGCCAGCAGCCCGACAGGGGGCTATGGCTACACCTTC.